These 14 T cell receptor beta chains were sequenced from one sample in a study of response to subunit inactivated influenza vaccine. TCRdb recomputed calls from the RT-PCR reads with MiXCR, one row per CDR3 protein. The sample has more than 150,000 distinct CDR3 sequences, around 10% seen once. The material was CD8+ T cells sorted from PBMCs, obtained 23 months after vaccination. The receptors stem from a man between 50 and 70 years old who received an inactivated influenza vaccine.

CDR3 nucleotide sequence: TGTGCCAGCAGTTCCGTCGATACGCAGTATTTT. Protein sequence: CASSSVDTQYF. The chain recombines TRBV27 with TRBJ2-3, with D unclear. This CDR3 is built from 11 residues. CDR1 MNHEY and CDR2 SMNVEV come from the germline V gene (reference sequence). Trimming took off 4 bases at V and 6 bases at J, with 5 bases between the two ends.

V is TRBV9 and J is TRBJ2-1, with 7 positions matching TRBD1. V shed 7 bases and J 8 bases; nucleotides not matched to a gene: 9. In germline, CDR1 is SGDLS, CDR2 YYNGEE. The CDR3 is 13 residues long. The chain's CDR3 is CASGGDRVHEQFF. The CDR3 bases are TGTGCCAGCGGAGGCGACAGGGTCCATGAGCAGTTCTTC. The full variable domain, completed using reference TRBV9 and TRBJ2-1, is DSGVTQTPKHLITATGQRVTLRCSPRSGDLSVYWYQQSLDQGLQFLIQYYNGEERAKGNILERFSAQQFPDLHSELNLSSLELGDSALYFCASGGDRVHEQFFGPGTRLTVL.

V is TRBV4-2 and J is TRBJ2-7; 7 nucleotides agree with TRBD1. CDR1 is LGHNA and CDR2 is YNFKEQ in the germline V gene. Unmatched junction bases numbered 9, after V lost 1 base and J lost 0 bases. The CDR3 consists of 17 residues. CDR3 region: CASSQVPSDRFSYEQYF. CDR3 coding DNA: TGTGCCAGCAGCCAAGTTCCGTCGGACAGGTTCTCCTACGAGCAGTACTTC.

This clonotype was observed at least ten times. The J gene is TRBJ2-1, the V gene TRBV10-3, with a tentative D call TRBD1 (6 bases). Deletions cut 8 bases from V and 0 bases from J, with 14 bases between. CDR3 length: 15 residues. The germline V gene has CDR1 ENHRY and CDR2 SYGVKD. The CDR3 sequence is CAIGNRESSYNEQFF. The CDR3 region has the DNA TGTGCCATCGGTAACAGGGAAAGCTCCTACAATGAGCAGTTCTTC.

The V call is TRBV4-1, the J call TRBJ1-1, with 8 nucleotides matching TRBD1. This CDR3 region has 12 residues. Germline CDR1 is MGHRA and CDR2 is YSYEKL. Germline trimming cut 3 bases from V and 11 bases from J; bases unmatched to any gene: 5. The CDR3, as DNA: TGCGCCAGCAGCCAGGGACAGGCGTTTGCTTTCTTT. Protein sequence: CASSQGQAFAFF.

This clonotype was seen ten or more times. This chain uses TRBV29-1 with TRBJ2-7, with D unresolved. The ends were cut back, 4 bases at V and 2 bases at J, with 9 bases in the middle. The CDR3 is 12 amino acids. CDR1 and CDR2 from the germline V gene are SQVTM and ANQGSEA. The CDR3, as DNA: TGCAGCGTTGCCATAGGGACCTACGAGCAGTACTTC. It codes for CSVAIGTYEQYF.

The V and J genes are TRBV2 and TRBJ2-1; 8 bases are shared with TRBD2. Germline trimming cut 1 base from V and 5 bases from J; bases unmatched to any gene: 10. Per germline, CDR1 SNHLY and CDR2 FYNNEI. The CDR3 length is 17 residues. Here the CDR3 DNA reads TGTGCCAGCAGTGAAGAAACCGGGGGGGCTTTCGACAATGAGCAGTTCTTC. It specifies CASSEETGGAFDNEQFF. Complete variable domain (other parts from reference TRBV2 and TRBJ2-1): EPEVTQTPSHQVTQMGQEVILRCVPISNHLYFYWYRQILGQKVEFLVSFYNNEISEKSEIFDDQFSVERPDGSNFTLKIRSTKLEDSAMYFCASSEETGGAFDNEQFFGPGTRLTVL.

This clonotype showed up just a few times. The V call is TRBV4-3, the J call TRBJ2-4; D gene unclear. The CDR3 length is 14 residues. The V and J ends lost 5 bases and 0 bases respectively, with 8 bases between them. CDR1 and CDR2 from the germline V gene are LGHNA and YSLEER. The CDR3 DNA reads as TGCGCCAGCAGCGGGGATCTAGCCAAAAACATTCAGTACTTC. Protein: CASSGDLAKNIQYF.

CDR3 residues: CASSLEPTWETQYF. In nucleotides, the CDR3 is TGTGCCAGCAGCTTAGAGCCCACTTGGGAGACCCAGTACTTC. The chain employs TRBV7-8 and TRBJ2-5; D unclear. The CDR3 contains 14 residues. Germline CDR1 is SGHVS and CDR2 is FQNEAQ. The V end lost 1 base, the J end lost 5 bases, and 11 bases lay between the germline ends.

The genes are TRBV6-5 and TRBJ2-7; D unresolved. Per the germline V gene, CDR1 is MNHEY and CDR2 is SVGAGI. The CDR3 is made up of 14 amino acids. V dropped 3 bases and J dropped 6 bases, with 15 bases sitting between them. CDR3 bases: TGTGCCAGCAGTTATAATGGGCCCCAGAGCGAGCAGTACTTC. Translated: CASSYNGPQSEQYF.

CDR3 region: CASSGTGHLNYGYTF. As DNA, the CDR3 is TGTGCCAGCAGCGGAACGGGACATCTTAACTATGGCTACACCTTC. The chain combines TRBV7-9 with TRBJ1-2; a weak D match, TRBD1 (6 bases). Trimming took off 5 bases at V and 1 base at J, with 14 bases between the two ends. Germline lookup yields CDR1 SEHNR and CDR2 FQNEAQ (reference sequence). The CDR3 contains 15 residues.

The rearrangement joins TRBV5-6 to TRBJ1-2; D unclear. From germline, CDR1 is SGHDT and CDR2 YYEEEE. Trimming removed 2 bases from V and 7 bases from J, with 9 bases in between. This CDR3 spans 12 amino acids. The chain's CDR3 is CASSLFAGGYTF. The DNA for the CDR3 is TGTGCCAGCAGCTTATTCGCCGGTGGCTACACCTTC. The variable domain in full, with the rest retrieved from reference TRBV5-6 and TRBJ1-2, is DAGVTQSPTHLIKTRGQQVTLRCSPKSGHDTVSWYQQALGQGPQFIFQYYEEEERQRGNFPDRFSGHQFPNYSSELNVNALLLGDSALYLCASSLFAGGYTFGSGTRLTVV.

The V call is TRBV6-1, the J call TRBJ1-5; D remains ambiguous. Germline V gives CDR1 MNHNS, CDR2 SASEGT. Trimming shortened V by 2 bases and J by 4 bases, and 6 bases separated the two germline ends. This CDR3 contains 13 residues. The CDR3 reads CASSEWDNQPQHF. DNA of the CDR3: TGTGCCAGCAGTGAATGGGATAATCAGCCCCAGCATTTT.

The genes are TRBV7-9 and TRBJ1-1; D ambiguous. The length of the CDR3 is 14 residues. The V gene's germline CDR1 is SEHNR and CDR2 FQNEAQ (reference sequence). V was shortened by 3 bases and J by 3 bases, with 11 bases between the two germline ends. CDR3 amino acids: CASSLSGIDTEAFF. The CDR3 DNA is TGTGCCAGCAGCTTGTCGGGGATCGACACTGAAGCTTTCTTT.